One sample yielded the 2 T cell receptor beta chains listed below, sequenced in a study of identical twins (dated by TCRdb to 2015 to 2016). Libraries were prepared through 5' RACE. For sequencing, an Illumina HiSeq 2000 was employed. TCRdb cleaned the public reads at Q25 with fastp, built clones with MiXCR and kept in-frame beta chains. Every CDR3 protein is listed once, alongside the most common genes and DNA of its rows. This sample has 500,000 to 550,000 distinct CDR3 sequences in its table, and around 22% of those were observed once. The ten most abundant clones make up around 0.48% of the sample. This sample also appeared in a second study, on yellow fever vaccine responses in identical twins.

The sequenced material came from CD4+ T cells sorted from blood. The receptors originated from a woman aged 18-29 years in good health.

This chain joins TRBV12-5 and TRBJ2-1; the D call may be TRBD1 or TRBD2 (5 bases each). This CDR3 comprises 14 residues. Germline V CDR1 and CDR2: LGHNT, FRNRAP. V lost 9 bases to trimming and J lost 0 bases, with 12 bases between them. The CDR3 here is CASPGTGSYNEQFF. In DNA, the CDR3 is TGTGCTAGCCCCGGGACGGGCTCCTACAATGAGCAGTTCTTC.

V and J are TRBV10-3 and TRBJ2-6; weak D call: TRBD1 (6 bases). Trimming took off 3 bases at V and 0 bases at J, with 12 bases between the two ends. CDR1 ENHRY and CDR2 SYGVKD come from the germline V gene. This CDR3 has 17 residues. CDR3 protein: CAISDGRGDSGANVLTF. The CDR3 coding sequence is TGTGCCATCAGTGACGGCAGGGGCGACTCTGGGGCCAACGTCCTGACTTTC.